The 6 T cell receptor beta chains below were found in one sample sequenced in a study of OX40 agonist ivuxolimab in advanced cancers. Repertoires were generated with immunoSEQ multiplex PCR, while TCRdb's copy carries only in-frame clones and drops some. The sample holds about 60,000 clones, about 90% seen once. This specimen consisted of CD4+ or CD8+ T cells sorted from blood, obtained in a trial of the OX40 agonist ivuxolimab. Receptors were obtained from an adult with an advanced solid tumor such as melanoma, head and neck, liver or kidney cancer.

CDR3: CASSYLAGAGGDGWRDEQFF. In nucleotides, the CDR3 is TGTGCCAGCAGTTACTTAGCGGGAGCGGGGGGGGATGGCTGGCGAGATGAGCAGTTCTTC. The chain is built from TRBV28 and TRBJ2-1, with 10 bases aligning to TRBD2. The CDR3 spans 20 residues. The junction had 23 bases not matched to a gene; V was cut back by 4 bases and J by 8 bases. Germline loops: CDR1 MDHEN, CDR2 SYDVKM.

In nucleotides, the CDR3 is TGTGCCTGGAGTGTAAAAGATACGCAGTATTTT. Protein product: CAWSVKDTQYF. The chain joins TRBV30 to TRBJ2-3; D unresolved. Deletions cut 0 bases from V and 5 bases from J, with 3 bases between. The CDR3 consists of 11 residues. CDR1 is GTSNPN and CDR2 is SVGIG in the germline V gene (reference sequence).

V and J are TRBV19 and TRBJ2-3, with D possibly being TRBD2 (6 bases). V lost 9 bases and J 5 bases, leaving 18 bases between the germline ends. This CDR3 comprises 14 residues. Germline assignment: CDR1 LNHDA and CDR2 SQIVND (reference sequence). CDR3 sequence (DNA): TGTGCCAGCTCGCTGGGGGGATACGGAGATACGCAGTATTTT. Its protein is CASSLGGYGDTQYF.

The chain is built from TRBV7-9 and TRBJ2-1; maybe TRBD2 (6 bases). CDR1 and CDR2 (germline): SEHNR, FQNEAQ (reference sequence). The CDR3 has 14 amino acids. The V and J ends lost 0 bases and 8 bases respectively, with 11 bases between them. This CDR3 reads CASSLAGGSDEQFF. The CDR3 DNA reads TGTGCCAGCAGCTTAGCGGGAGGCAGCGATGAGCAGTTCTTC.

The CDR3 nucleotides read TGTGCCAGCAGCTTAGCGGGACCAAAATACTACGAGCAGTACTTC. This gives the protein CASSLAGPKYYEQYF. The rearrangement joins TRBV14 to TRBJ2-7; 8 positions agree with TRBD2. The CDR3 is 15 amino acids. V lost 5 bases to trimming and J lost 3 bases; unmatched junction nucleotides: 9. Germline V gives CDR1 SGHDN, CDR2 FVKESK.

The chain uses TRBV11-3 and TRBJ2-5; D tentatively reads TRBD1 or TRBD2 (5 bases each). The germline V gene encodes CDR1 SGHNT and CDR2 YENEEA. The ends were cut back, 5 bases at V and 1 base at J, with 8 bases in the middle. The length of the CDR3 is 13 residues. CDR3 loop: CASSGTSQETQYF. The CDR3 DNA sequence: TGTGCCAGCAGCGGGACGAGCCAAGAGACCCAGTACTTC.